One and the same sample provided the 20 T cell receptor beta chains below, sequenced in a study of blood T cell repertoires in COVID-19. Assay used: immunoSEQ multiplex PCR; TCRdb lists only in-frame clones, some missing. The repertoire holds approximately 470,000 clones, with approximately 86% as singletons. The specimen sequenced was PBMCs or T cells enriched from blood (not recorded which). The receptors shown here come from a young woman who had recovered from COVID-19.

The chain carries TRBV5-4 and TRBJ2-3; D may be TRBD1 (5 bases). This CDR3 spans 13 amino acids. V was shortened by 4 bases and J by 1 base, with 7 bases between the two germline ends. Germline V gene sequence: CDR1 SGHNT, CDR2 YYREEE (reference sequence). CDR3 nucleotide sequence: TGTGCCAGCAGCCAACAGGGCACAGATACGCAGTATTTT. It codes for CASSQQGTDTQYF.

The chain joins TRBV25-1 to TRBJ2-7; D ambiguous. Germline CDR1 is MGHDK and CDR2 is SYGVNS. V dropped 3 bases and J dropped 3 bases, with 6 bases sitting between them. CDR3 length: 12 residues. CDR3 coding DNA: TGTGCCAGCAGTGATGCAGGCTACGAGCAGTACTTC. Translated: CASSDAGYEQYF.

The V call is TRBV28, the J call TRBJ1-1, with D maybe TRBD1 (5 bases). Germline loops: CDR1 MDHEN, CDR2 SYDVKM. The CDR3 has 14 amino acids. V shed 3 bases and J shed 0 bases, with 8 bases lying between them. As DNA, the CDR3 is TGTGCCAGCAGTTTGACAGTCATGAACACTGAAGCTTTCTTT. Translated: CASSLTVMNTEAFF.

This chain links TRBV4-1 with TRBJ1-1; TRBD1 matches at 7 bases. In germline, CDR1 is MGHRA, CDR2 YSYEKL. The CDR3 is made up of 15 amino acids. Trimming at V came to 0 bases and at J to 5 bases, leaving 6 bases not matched to a gene. The CDR3 region is CASSQEEGAWTEAFF. In nucleotides, the CDR3 is TGCGCCAGCAGCCAAGAAGAGGGGGCCTGGACTGAAGCTTTCTTT.

This clone has a handful of counts. The chain joins TRBV6-5 to TRBJ1-1; 8 nucleotides line up with TRBD1. Per the germline V gene, CDR1 is MNHEY and CDR2 is SVGAGI. Trimming cost V 2 bases and J 1 base; bases outside gene matches: 3. The CDR3 spans 15 residues. CDR3 protein: CASSYLGTGNTEAFF. The CDR3 DNA is TGTGCCAGCAGTTACCTCGGGACAGGGAACACTGAAGCTTTCTTT.

The V gene is TRBV5-1, the J gene TRBJ2-5; a possible D gene is TRBD1 (5 bases). The V end was cut by 4 bases, the J end by 5 bases, with 18 bases between. The CDR3 is 15 residues long. The V gene's germline CDR1 is SGHRS and CDR2 YFSETQ. CDR3: CASSPTVVGRETQYF. CDR3 coding DNA: TGCGCCAGCAGCCCGACAGTTGTGGGCCGGGAGACCCAGTACTTC.

This sequence joins TRBV2 and TRBJ2-1; TRBD1 might be the D (5 bases). The CDR3 sequence is 13 residues long. Germline V gene data show CDR1 as SNHLY and CDR2 as FYNNEI. V was shortened by 8 bases and J by 3 bases, with 11 bases between the two germline ends. The CDR3 region has the DNA TGTGCCAGCGGGCAGGGTCTCTACAATGAGCAGTTCTTC. Its protein product is CASGQGLYNEQFF.

The rearrangement joins TRBV7-8 to TRBJ1-5; a possible D gene is TRBD1 (5 bases). The V end was cut by 3 bases, the J end by 7 bases, with 7 bases between. Germline V lookup: CDR1 SGHVS, CDR2 FQNEAQ. This CDR3 comprises 12 residues. The CDR3 reads CASSLGGQPQHF. The CDR3 nucleotides are TGTGCCAGCAGCTTGGGGGGGCAGCCCCAGCATTTT.

V gene TRBV7-9 combines with J gene TRBJ2-3; 8 bases are a match to TRBD2. Per germline, CDR1 SEHNR and CDR2 FQNEAQ (reference sequence). The V segment lost 3 bases and the J segment 0 bases; nucleotides outside the gene matches: 5. The CDR3 runs to 16 residues. CDR3 protein: CASSFPGLGSTDTQYF. CDR3 nucleotide sequence: TGTGCCAGCAGCTTCCCGGGACTAGGGAGCACAGATACGCAGTATTTT.

The genes are TRBV30 and TRBJ1-1; no clear D. Per the germline V gene, CDR1 is GTSNPN and CDR2 is SVGIG (reference sequence). The ends were cut back, 3 bases at V and 0 bases at J, with 8 bases in the middle. The length of the CDR3 is 13 residues. The CDR3 DNA sequence: TGTGCCTGGAGCCGGGGTTTGAACACTGAAGCTTTCTTT. Its protein is CAWSRGLNTEAFF.

The chain has TRBV7-9 and TRBJ2-3; possibly TRBD2 for D (6 bases). Germline V gives CDR1 SEHNR, CDR2 FQNEAQ (reference sequence). CDR3 length: 14 residues. V was shortened by 4 bases and J by 3 bases, with 11 bases between the two germline ends. The DNA of the CDR3 is TGTGCCAGCAGCTCCGCAAGCGGGACAGATACGCAGTATTTT. Protein product: CASSSASGTDTQYF.

This clone was seen a few times. The chain recombines TRBV19 with TRBJ2-3; TRBD1 matches at 10 bases. V lost 5 bases and J lost 7; bases outside the gene matches: 6. This CDR3 has 14 residues. Germline V lookup: CDR1 LNHDA, CDR2 SQIVND (reference sequence). The CDR3 loop is CASSPRDRGYTQYF. Written as DNA, the CDR3 is TGTGCCAGTAGTCCCAGGGACAGGGGATATACGCAGTATTTT.

This chain links TRBV4-2 with TRBJ1-1; D not certain. CDR3 length: 16 amino acids. Germline lookup yields CDR1 LGHNA and CDR2 YNFKEQ. Trimming took off 0 bases at V and 0 bases at J, with 11 bases between the two ends. The CDR3 protein is CASSQDWEQLNTEAFF. CDR3 DNA: TGTGCCAGCAGCCAAGATTGGGAGCAATTGAACACTGAAGCTTTCTTT.

The chain uses TRBV6-5 and TRBJ1-2, with 8 positions matching TRBD1. This CDR3 is built from 13 residues. Looked up from germline, CDR1 is MNHEY and CDR2 is SVGAGI. With 7 bases clipped from V and 4 bases from J, the junction kept 5 bases outside the gene matches. In nucleotides, the CDR3 is TGTGCCAGCACCGACAGGGGCCTCTATGGCTACACCTTC. As protein: CASTDRGLYGYTF.

Points on this clone: Other DNA sequences from this sample encode an identical CDR3 as well. The chain joins TRBV7-9 to TRBJ2-1; D possibly corresponds to TRBD1 (5 bases). The germline V and J ends were trimmed by 2 bases and 0 bases, with 8 bases remaining between them. The CDR3 is 15 amino acids. CDR1 is SEHNR, CDR2 FQNEAQ, per germline (reference sequence). The CDR3 DNA sequence: TGTGCCAGCAGCTTAACAGGAAGCTCCTACAATGAGCAGTTCTTC. It is translated as CASSLTGSSYNEQFF.

The V and J genes are TRBV19 and TRBJ1-2, with D tentatively TRBD1 (5 bases). This CDR3 has 18 residues. Germline CDR1 reads LNHDA; CDR2 reads SQIVND (reference sequence). The V end was cut by 6 bases, the J end by 1 base, with 24 bases between. This chain's CDR3 is CASSLLGRDLFNNYGYTF. For the CDR3, the DNA is TGTGCCAGTAGCCTTCTGGGGAGGGACCTTTTTAATAACTATGGCTACACCTTC.

The chain combines TRBV6-5 with TRBJ2-1, with D hard to call. V lost 7 bases, J lost 12 bases, and 13 bases lay in between. The CDR3 has 11 residues. Per germline, CDR1 MNHEY and CDR2 SVGAGI. The CDR3 loop reads CASTHLGGQFF. The CDR3 DNA reads as TGTGCCAGCACCCACCTAGGCGGGCAGTTCTTC.

The chain is built from TRBV5-1 and TRBJ2-1; 9 bases line up with TRBD2. The CDR3 runs 14 residues. CDR1 SGHRS and CDR2 YFSETQ come from the germline V gene. V lost 6 bases to trimming and J lost 5 bases; unmatched junction nucleotides: 6. The CDR3 nucleotides are TGCGCCAGCACCGCGGGGGGGCCTAACAATGAGCAGTTCTTC. It is translated as CASTAGGPNNEQFF.

J is TRBJ2-7 and V is TRBV7-2; TRBD1 might be the D (5 bases). Germline CDR1 and CDR2: SGHTA and FQGNSA. Trimming took 1 base from V and 3 from J, leaving 16 bases between them. This CDR3 is built from 16 residues. CDR3 loop: CASSLGGLTSGYEQYF. CDR3 nucleotide sequence: TGTGCCAGCAGCTTAGGGGGCTTGACTTCGGGCTACGAGCAGTACTTC.

This clone was counted only a few times. The chain employs TRBV7-2 and TRBJ1-4, with unresolved D. Trimming pared 1 base from V and 3 bases from J, leaving 9 bases between. Germline CDR1 and CDR2: SGHTA and FQGNSA. This CDR3 has 15 amino acids. CDR3 bases: TGTGCCAGCAGCTTAGTGTGGCAGTCTAATGAAAAACTGTTTTTT. The encoded protein is CASSLVWQSNEKLFF.